This T cell receptor beta chain was sequenced for a study of blood T cells in healthy people across ages. The use of a sample-barcoded 5' primer and a J-beta primer mix characterized a second PCR of 7 to 11 cycles. TCRdb independently ran MiXCR on the 5' RACE reads; one entry per CDR3 protein. In the table there are fewer than 2 million distinct CDR3 sequences, roughly 43% of which are singletons. A note on this clonotype: No antigen is known for it.

Points from the study as a whole: More naive CD4+ cells and higher diversity marked long-lived donors relative to aged donors.

Per the germline V gene, CDR1 is MDHEN and CDR2 is SYDVKM. The V gene lost 5 bases and the J gene lost 6 bases, with 14 bases spanning the gap. The CDR3 extends over 14 amino acids. The material sequenced was blood. The source of this sequence is a human donor in good health. The chain carries TRBV28 and TRBJ1-5, with D unclear. As DNA, the CDR3 is TGTGCCAGCAGTCCCAACTCCCTGGGTCAGCCCCAGCATTTT. Protein: CASSPNSLGQPQHF.